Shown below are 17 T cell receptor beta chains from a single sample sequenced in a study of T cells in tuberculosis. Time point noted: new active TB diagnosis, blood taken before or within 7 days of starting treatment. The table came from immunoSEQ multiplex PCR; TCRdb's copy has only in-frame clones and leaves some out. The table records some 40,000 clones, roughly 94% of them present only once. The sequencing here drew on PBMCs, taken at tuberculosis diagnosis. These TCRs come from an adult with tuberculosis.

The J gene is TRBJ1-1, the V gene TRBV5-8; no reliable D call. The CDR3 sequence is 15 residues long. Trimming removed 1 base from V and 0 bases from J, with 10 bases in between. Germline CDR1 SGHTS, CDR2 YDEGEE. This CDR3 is CASSLIGTMNTEAFF. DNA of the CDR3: TGTGCCAGCAGCTTGATAGGAACTATGAACACTGAAGCTTTCTTT. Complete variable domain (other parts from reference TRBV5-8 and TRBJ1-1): EAGVTQSPTHLIKTRGQQATLRCSPISGHTSVYWYQQALGLGLQFLLWYDEGEERNRGNFPPRFSGRQFPNYSSELNVNALELEDSALYLCASSLIGTMNTEAFFGQGTRLTVV.

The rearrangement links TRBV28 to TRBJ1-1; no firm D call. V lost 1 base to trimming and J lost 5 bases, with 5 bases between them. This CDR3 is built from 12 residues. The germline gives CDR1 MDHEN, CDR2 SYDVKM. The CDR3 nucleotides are TGTGCCAGCAGTTTATCCAGGACTGAAGCTTTCTTT. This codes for CASSLSRTEAFF.

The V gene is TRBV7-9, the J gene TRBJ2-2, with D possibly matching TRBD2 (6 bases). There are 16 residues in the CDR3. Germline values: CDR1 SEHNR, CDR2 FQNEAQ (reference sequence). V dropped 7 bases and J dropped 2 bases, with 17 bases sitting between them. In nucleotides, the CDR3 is TGTGCCAGCACCCCATGGGGGGATGCTAACACCGGGGAGCTGTTTTTT. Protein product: CASTPWGDANTGELFF.

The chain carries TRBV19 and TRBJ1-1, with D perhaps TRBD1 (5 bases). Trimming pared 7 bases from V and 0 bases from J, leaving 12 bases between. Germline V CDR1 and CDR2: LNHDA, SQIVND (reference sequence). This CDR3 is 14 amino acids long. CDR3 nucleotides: TGTGCCAGTACTCACCAGGGAATGAACACTGAAGCTTTCTTT. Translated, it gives CASTHQGMNTEAFF.

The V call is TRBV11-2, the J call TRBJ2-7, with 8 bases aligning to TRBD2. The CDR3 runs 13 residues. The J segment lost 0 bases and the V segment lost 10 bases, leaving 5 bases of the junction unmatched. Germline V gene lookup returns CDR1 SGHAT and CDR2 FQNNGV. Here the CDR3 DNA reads TGTGCCACCGGGGGGGCCAGCTCCTACGAGCAGTACTTC. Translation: CATGGASSYEQYF.

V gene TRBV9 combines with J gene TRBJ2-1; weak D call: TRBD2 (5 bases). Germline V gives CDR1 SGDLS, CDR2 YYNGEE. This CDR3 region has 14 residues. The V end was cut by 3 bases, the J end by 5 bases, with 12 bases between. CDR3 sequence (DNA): TGTGCCAGCAGCGCTAGGACTTGGGACAATGAGCAGTTCTTC. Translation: CASSARTWDNEQFF.

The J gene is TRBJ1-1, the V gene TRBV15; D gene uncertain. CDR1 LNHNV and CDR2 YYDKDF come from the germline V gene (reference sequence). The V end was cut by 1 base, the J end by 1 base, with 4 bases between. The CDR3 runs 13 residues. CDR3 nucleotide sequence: TGTGCCACCAGCAGAGGACAGAACACTGAAGCTTTCTTT. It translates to CATSRGQNTEAFF. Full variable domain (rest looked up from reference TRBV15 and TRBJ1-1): DAMVIQNPRYQVTQFGKPVTLSCSQTLNHNVMYWYQQKSSQAPKLLFHYYDKDFNNEADTPDNFQSRRPNTSFCFLDIRSPGLGDTAMYLCATSRGQNTEAFFGQGTRLTVV.

CDR3 in amino acids: CASSLTGGVGYTF. The CDR3 nucleotides are TGTGCCAGCAGCCTCACAGGGGGCGTTGGCTACACCTTC. This chain joins TRBV11-2 and TRBJ1-2; TRBD1 agrees at 9 bases. The germline V gene encodes CDR1 SGHAT and CDR2 FQNNGV. The V segment lost 5 bases and the J segment 7 bases; nucleotides outside the gene matches: 5. This CDR3 contains 13 residues. The complete variable domain, with remaining parts taken from reference TRBV11-2 and TRBJ1-2, reads EAGVAQSPRYKIIEKRQSVAFWCNPISGHATLYWYQQILGQGPKLLIQFQNNGVVDDSQLPKDRFSAERLKGVDSTLKIQPAKLEDSAVYLCASSLTGGVGYTFGSGTRLTVV.

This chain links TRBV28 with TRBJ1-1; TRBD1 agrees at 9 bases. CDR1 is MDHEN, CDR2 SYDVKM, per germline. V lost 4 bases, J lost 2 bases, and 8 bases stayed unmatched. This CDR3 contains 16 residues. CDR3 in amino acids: CASSSGQGPDNTEAFF. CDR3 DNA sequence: TGTGCCAGCAGTTCGGGACAGGGACCTGATAACACTGAAGCTTTCTTT.

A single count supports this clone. The CDR3 DNA reads TGTGCCAGCAGCCCCACTGGGGACAGGGGTCGGGGCTACACCTTC. This encodes CASSPTGDRGRGYTF. The chain links TRBV11-2 to TRBJ1-2; 10 bases agree with TRBD1. Germline lookup yields CDR1 SGHAT and CDR2 FQNNGV. With V trimmed by 5 bases and J by 8 bases, 11 bases remained unmatched. The CDR3 length is 15 residues.

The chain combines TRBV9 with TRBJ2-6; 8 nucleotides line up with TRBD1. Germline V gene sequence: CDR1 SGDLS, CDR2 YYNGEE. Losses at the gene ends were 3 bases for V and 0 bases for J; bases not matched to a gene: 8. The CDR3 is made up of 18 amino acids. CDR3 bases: TGTGCCAGCAGCGGACAGGGGACCGCCTTCTCTGGGGCCAACGTCCTGACTTTC. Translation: CASSGQGTAFSGANVLTF.

CDR3: CASSRDRGRSNQPQHF. The CDR3 bases are TGTGCCAGTAGTCGGGACAGAGGTAGGAGCAATCAGCCCCAGCATTTT. The chain carries TRBV19 and TRBJ1-5, with 7 bases lining up with TRBD1. This CDR3 has 16 residues. CDR1 is LNHDA, CDR2 SQIVND, per germline (reference sequence). V shed 5 bases, J shed 1 base, and the junction held 8 bases outside the gene matches.

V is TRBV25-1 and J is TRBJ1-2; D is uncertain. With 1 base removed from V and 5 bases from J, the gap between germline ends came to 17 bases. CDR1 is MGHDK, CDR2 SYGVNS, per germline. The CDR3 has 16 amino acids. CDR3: CASSESPTQELYGYTF. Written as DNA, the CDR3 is TGTGCCAGCAGTGAATCTCCGACACAAGAGCTATATGGCTACACCTTC.

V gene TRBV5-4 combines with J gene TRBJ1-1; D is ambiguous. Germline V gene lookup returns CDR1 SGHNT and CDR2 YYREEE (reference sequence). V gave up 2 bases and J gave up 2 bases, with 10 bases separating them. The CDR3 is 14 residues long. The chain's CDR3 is CASSFLAGNTEAFF. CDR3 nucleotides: TGTGCCAGCAGCTTTTTAGCGGGCAACACTGAAGCTTTCTTT.

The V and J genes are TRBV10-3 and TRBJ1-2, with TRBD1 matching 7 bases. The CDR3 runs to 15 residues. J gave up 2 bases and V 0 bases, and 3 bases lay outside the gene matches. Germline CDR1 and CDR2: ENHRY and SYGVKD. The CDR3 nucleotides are TGTGCCATCAGTGAGTCGGAGGGACAGAACTATGGCTACACCTTC. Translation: CAISESEGQNYGYTF.

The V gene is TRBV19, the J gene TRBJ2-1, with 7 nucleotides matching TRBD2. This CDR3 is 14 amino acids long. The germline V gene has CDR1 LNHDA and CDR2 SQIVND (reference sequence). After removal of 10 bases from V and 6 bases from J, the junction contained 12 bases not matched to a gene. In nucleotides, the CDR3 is TGTGCCACTCAACGGGGGGAAATACTCAATGAGCAGTTCTTC. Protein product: CATQRGEILNEQFF.

DNA for the CDR3: TGTGCCAGCAGTTACCGACAGGGGCAAGAGACCCAGTACTTC. Translated, it gives CASSYRQGQETQYF. The genes are TRBV6-5 and TRBJ2-5, with 8 bases aligning to TRBD1. Trimming removed 2 bases from V and 2 bases from J; junction bases left unmatched: 1. The germline V gene encodes CDR1 MNHEY and CDR2 SVGAGI. The CDR3 has 14 amino acids.